Following are 19 T cell receptor beta chains from one sample sequenced in a study of radiotherapy plus CTLA-4 blockade in lung cancer. Only in-frame clones appear in the TCRdb table, and some are missing; sequencing was by immunoSEQ multiplex PCR. This sample has about 30,000 clones; 75% to 85% occur once, and the top ten carry 16%. This specimen consisted of peripheral blood, obtained from a patient treated with radiotherapy plus ipilimumab. These receptors all stem from a human donor with non-small cell lung cancer that progressed on radiotherapy plus ipilimumab.

The chain links TRBV2 to TRBJ1-3; D is possibly TRBD1 (5 bases). Per germline, CDR1 SNHLY and CDR2 FYNNEI. The germline V and J ends were trimmed by 7 bases and 2 bases, with 12 bases remaining between them. This CDR3 has 14 residues. CDR3 sequence (DNA): TGTGCCAGCACTCAGCGGGGCACTGGAAACACCATATATTTT. Residues: CASTQRGTGNTIYF.

In nucleotides, the CDR3 is TGCAGCGTTGTTGGGGGACAGGGTTCCTATGGCTACACCTTC. Encoded protein: CSVVGGQGSYGYTF. The rearrangement joins TRBV29-1 to TRBJ1-2, with 9 bases aligning to TRBD1. Germline values: CDR1 SQVTM, CDR2 ANQGSEA. CDR3 length: 14 amino acids. J gave up 4 bases and V 4 bases, and 7 bases lay outside the gene matches.

The rearrangement links TRBV19 to TRBJ1-4; 7 bases align to TRBD1. V gave up 5 bases and J gave up 5 bases; unmatched junction bases: 8. CDR1 is LNHDA and CDR2 is SQIVND in the germline V gene (reference sequence). The CDR3 sequence is 15 residues long. The CDR3 reads CASSLRGQQNEKLFF. The CDR3 bases are TGTGCCAGTAGTCTCAGGGGACAGCAAAATGAAAAACTGTTTTTT.

This chain uses TRBV7-2 with TRBJ1-4; 7 bases agree with TRBD1. Germline V CDR1 and CDR2: SGHTA, FQGNSA. The V gene end was trimmed by 8 bases and the J gene end by 8 bases; junction bases not matched to a gene: 11. The CDR3 runs to 14 residues. The CDR3 spells CASALGQTWEKLFF. The CDR3 DNA is TGTGCCAGCGCTCTGGGACAGACATGGGAAAAACTGTTTTTT.

This clone was seen just once. The V gene is TRBV9, the J gene TRBJ2-3; 10 nucleotides match TRBD1. The CDR3 sequence is 15 residues long. The V gene's germline CDR1 is SGDLS and CDR2 YYNGEE. With 0 bases clipped from V and 4 bases from J, the junction kept 2 bases outside the gene matches. In DNA, the CDR3 is TGTGCCAGCAGCGTAGAGGGACAGGGGCCAGATACGCAGTATTTT. This codes for CASSVEGQGPDTQYF.

The chain has TRBV9 and TRBJ2-1; maybe TRBD2 (6 bases). This CDR3 spans 15 amino acids. Trimming took off 3 bases at V and 8 bases at J, with 18 bases between the two ends. CDR1 and CDR2 from the germline V gene are SGDLS and YYNGEE. The CDR3 here is CASSAAGLVNDEQFF. CDR3 in DNA: TGTGCCAGCAGCGCGGCGGGGTTAGTAAACGATGAGCAGTTCTTC.

The chain combines TRBV4-2 with TRBJ2-1; possibly TRBD2 for D (6 bases). V lost 1 base, J lost 8 bases, and 12 bases lay in between. Germline-derived CDR1 and CDR2 are LGHNA and YNFKEQ. CDR3 size: 14 residues. CDR3 loop: CASSQGQGGYEQFF. CDR3 nucleotide sequence: TGTGCCAGCAGCCAAGGCCAGGGAGGTTATGAGCAGTTCTTC.

V usage is TRBV18 and J usage is TRBJ2-4; D is possibly TRBD1 (6 bases). The V gene lost 3 bases and the J gene lost 0 bases, with 12 bases spanning the gap. Germline lookup yields CDR1 KGHSH and CDR2 LQKENI. The CDR3 consists of 16 residues. CDR3: CASSPGDTVAKNIQYF. CDR3 nucleotide sequence: TGTGCCAGCTCACCGGGGGACACCGTAGCCAAAAACATTCAGTACTTC.

The chain employs TRBV5-1 and TRBJ2-7; no clear D. Per germline, CDR1 SGHRS and CDR2 YFSETQ. The CDR3 sequence is 11 residues long. V dropped 4 bases and J dropped 5 bases, with 7 bases sitting between them. CDR3 residues: CASSPDHEQYF. The CDR3 DNA sequence: TGCGCCAGCAGCCCGGACCACGAGCAGTACTTC.

The chain uses TRBV11-2 and TRBJ1-1; 10 bases agree with TRBD1. CDR1 is SGHAT and CDR2 is FQNNGV in the germline V gene. The CDR3 has 17 residues. V lost 4 bases to trimming and J lost 5 bases; unmatched junction nucleotides: 13. The CDR3 DNA reads as TGTGCCAGCAGCTCCATGACAGGGGGCAGCTGGTTGACTGAAGCTTTCTTT. Its translation is CASSSMTGGSWLTEAFF.

The chain combines TRBV7-6 with TRBJ1-5; 12 bases fit TRBD1. Germline trimming cut 3 bases from V and 1 base from J; bases unmatched to any gene: 7. In germline, CDR1 is SGHVS, CDR2 FNYEAQ. This CDR3 has 18 residues. As DNA, the CDR3 is TGTGCCAGCAGCTTGGGGACAGGGGGCACGGGGAGCAATCAGCCCCAGCATTTT. Its translation is CASSLGTGGTGSNQPQHF.

This clone was seen a few times. The V and J genes are TRBV19 and TRBJ2-3; 9 bases are a match to TRBD2. The CDR3 extends over 14 amino acids. V lost 6 bases, J lost 4 bases, and 5 bases stayed unmatched. Per the germline V gene, CDR1 is LNHDA and CDR2 is SQIVND (reference sequence). This chain's CDR3 is CASRLAGSPDTQYF. The DNA for the CDR3 is TGTGCCAGTAGGCTAGCGGGATCGCCAGATACGCAGTATTTT.

Points on this clone: Other DNA sequences within the sample encode an identical CDR3. The gene calls are TRBV9 and TRBJ2-1; maybe TRBD2 (6 bases). This CDR3 is 14 amino acids long. Germline CDR1 SGDLS, CDR2 YYNGEE. V lost 5 bases and J 6 bases, leaving 15 bases between the germline ends. The chain's CDR3 is CASSAGSGSNEQFF. The CDR3 nucleotides are TGTGCCAGCAGTGCGGGGAGCGGGTCCAATGAGCAGTTCTTC.

This clone showed up just once. This chain uses TRBV4-1 with TRBJ2-1, with 10 positions matching TRBD2. Germline-derived CDR1 and CDR2 are MGHRA and YSYEKL. The CDR3 covers 17 residues. V was clipped by 4 bases and J by 8 bases; unmatched bases: 14. This CDR3 reads CASSPEVGLAGVDEQFF. CDR3 coding DNA: TGCGCCAGCAGCCCAGAAGTCGGCCTAGCGGGAGTCGATGAGCAGTTCTTC.

This chain connects TRBV5-1 to TRBJ2-1; 12 bases align to TRBD2. With V trimmed by 2 bases and J by 10 bases, 7 bases remained unmatched. The CDR3 has 15 amino acids. Germline V lookup: CDR1 SGHRS, CDR2 YFSETQ. CDR3: CASSFTSGRKGEQFF. CDR3 DNA: TGCGCCAGCAGCTTTACTAGCGGGAGGAAGGGCGAGCAGTTCTTC.

This clone was counted once. V gene TRBV27 combines with J gene TRBJ2-1, with D possibly being TRBD1 (6 bases). Looked up from germline, CDR1 is MNHEY and CDR2 is SMNVEV (reference sequence). Trimming took off 7 bases at V and 1 base at J, with 14 bases between the two ends. This CDR3 has 15 amino acids. CDR3 DNA sequence: TGTGCCAGCAAACAGGGACCGGGTTCCTACAATGAGCAGTTCTTC. It codes for CASKQGPGSYNEQFF.

The J gene is TRBJ2-2, the V gene TRBV18; TRBD2 is a possible D gene (6 bases). Per the germline V gene, CDR1 is KGHSH and CDR2 is LQKENI. This CDR3 spans 16 amino acids. With 4 bases removed from V and 0 bases from J, the gap between germline ends came to 12 bases. CDR3 sequence reads: CASSLPGTANTGELFF. CDR3 nucleotides: TGTGCCAGCTCACTCCCCGGGACTGCGAACACCGGGGAGCTGTTTTTT.

V and J are TRBV5-1 and TRBJ1-2; possible D gene TRBD1, 6 bases. The CDR3 runs 14 residues. Germline-derived CDR1 and CDR2 are SGHRS and YFSETQ. The V gene lost 2 bases and the J gene lost 7 bases, with 15 bases spanning the gap. CDR3 in DNA: TGCGCCAGCAGCTTCGGGACAATGGCCGGTGGCTACACCTTC. Protein product: CASSFGTMAGGYTF.

This chain joins TRBV19 and TRBJ2-2, with 11 bases aligning to TRBD2. Germline V CDR1 and CDR2: LNHDA, SQIVND (reference sequence). V lost 9 bases and J lost 5; bases outside the gene matches: 5. The CDR3 spans 14 residues. In DNA, the CDR3 is TGTGCCAGCCAGGGGACTAGCGGTACCGGGGAGCTGTTTTTT. It specifies CASQGTSGTGELFF.